The rows below give T cell receptor beta chains drawn from one sample of a study of T cells in Graves' hyperthyroidism and ophthalmopathy. Using its own MiXCR run on the multiplex PCR reads, TCRdb lists one record per CDR3 protein. The sample contains fewer than 350,000 distinct CDR3 sequences, around 18% of which appear only once. Source material: blood. The receptors were gathered from a middle-aged woman with Graves' ophthalmopathy. Each CDR3 is given with its conserved first and last residue. D genes are given only for firm matches. Clone size is shown for a subset of rows, as once, few, many or a class of expanded clone.

d_gene,v_gene,j_gene,abundance,CDR3nt,CDR3aa
.,TRBV20-1,TRBJ2-7,.,TGCAGTGCTAGTACCGTATCCTACGAGCAGTACTTC,CSASTVSYEQYF
.,TRBV19,TRBJ1-5,many,TGTGCCAGTAGTATGCGAAATAGCAATCAGCCCCAGCATTTT,CASSMRNSNQPQHF
.,TRBV20-1,TRBJ2-5,many,TGCAGTGCTAGACCCCGAGGGATTAGCTTGGAGACCCAGTACTTC,CSARPRGISLETQYF
.,TRBV28,TRBJ2-5,many,TGTGCCAGCAGTTTATACAGGAGGGGAGGAGAGACCCAGTACTTC,CASSLYRRGGETQYF
.,TRBV28,TRBJ2-5,many,TGTGCCGTTGTTCATGGCGAGACCCAGTACTTC,CAVVHGETQYF
.,TRBV9,TRBJ1-5,many,TGTGCCAGCAGCGGAGACCCCCTAACTCAGCCCCAGCATTTT,CASSGDPLTQPQHF
TRBD1,TRBV7-2,TRBJ2-5,few,TGTGCCAGCAGGGGGACAGGGCCCTGGGAGACCCAGTACTTC,CASRGTGPWETQYF
TRBD2,TRBV28,TRBJ2-7,.,TGTGCCAGCAGTTGGGGCGGGGGGTCCTACGAGCAGTACTTC,CASSWGGGSYEQYF
.,TRBV6-2/TRBV6-3,TRBJ1-1,.,TGTGCCAGCAGTTACCGGGGTTGGACTGAAGCTTTCTTT,CASSYRGWTEAFF
.,TRBV28,TRBJ1-5,many,TGTGCCAGCAGTTTTAGTCGGTCAGGGAATAGCAATCAGCCCCAGCATTTT,CASSFSRSGNSNQPQHF
TRBD2,TRBV28,TRBJ2-7,many,TGTGCCAGCAGTTTGTCCACCGGGACTAGCGGGGAGCAGTACTTC,CASSLSTGTSGEQYF
.,TRBV5-1,TRBJ2-5,many,TGCGCCAGCAGCTTGGGGGCGTATCAAGAGACCCAGTACTTC,CASSLGAYQETQYF
.,TRBV12-3/TRBV12-4,TRBJ2-2,many,TGTGCCACTAGGGGATCAGGGGCTGGGGAGCTGTTTTTT,CATRGSGAGELFF
.,TRBV7-2,TRBJ2-6,many,TGTGCCAGCAGAAGTCTAGACTGGGCCAACGTCCTGACTTTC,CASRSLDWANVLTF
.,TRBV11-2,TRBJ2-5,once,TGTGCCAGCAGCTTAGTTGGAGCGACCCAGTACTTC,CASSLVGATQYF
.,TRBV30,TRBJ1-1,few,TGTGCCTGGAGCTCTGGACTCGAGACTGAAGCTTTCTTT,CAWSSGLETEAFF
TRBD1,TRBV12-3/TRBV12-4,TRBJ1-2,many,TGTGCCAGCAGATACGACAGGGGGGGCTATGGCTACACCTTC,CASRYDRGGYGYTF
.,TRBV11-1,TRBJ1-5,.,TGTGCCAGCAAAATTGTCGGGTTTCCGGAGTGCGGCAATCAGCCCCAGCATTTT,CASKIVGFPECGNQPQHF
.,TRBV5-1,TRBJ2-3,few,TGCGCCAGCAGCTTGGGGGTATCTAGCACAGATACGCAGTATTTT,CASSLGVSSTDTQYF
.,TRBV6-5,TRBJ1-2,many,TGTGCCAGCAGTTCCCTGGGTAGGGACACGGATGGCTACACCTTC,CASSSLGRDTDGYTF
.,TRBV12-3/TRBV12-4,TRBJ2-5,many,TGTGCCAGCACACGCCCAGGGAACCAAGAGACCCAGTACTTC,CASTRPGNQETQYF
.,TRBV19,TRBJ1-1,many,TGTGCCAGTAGTATTGGGGGCGCGAGGACTGAAGCTTTCTTT,CASSIGGARTEAFF
TRBD1,TRBV2,TRBJ2-7,.,TGTGCCAGCAGTGATCGGGACAGGGTATACGAGCAGTACTTC,CASSDRDRVYEQYF
.,TRBV12-3/TRBV12-4,TRBJ1-1,many,TGTGCCAGCAGTTTATTCAAGACCGAAGCTTTCTTT,CASSLFKTEAFF
.,TRBV20-1,TRBJ1-6,many,TGCAGTGCTAGAGCTGGGACATCGGTCTCACCCCTCCACTTT,CSARAGTSVSPLHF
.,TRBV2,TRBJ2-7,.,TGTGCCAGCAGTGAAGCGCTGGGCAGCTCCTACGAGCAGTACTTC,CASSEALGSSYEQYF
TRBD1,TRBV29-1,TRBJ1-1,.,TGCAGCGTTGCCCTACAAACAGGGGGCACTGAAGCTTTCTTT,CSVALQTGGTEAFF
.,TRBV12-5,TRBJ2-5,.,TGTGCTAGTGCCGCCAGCCCCGGGGTGGCCCAGTACTTC,CASAASPGVAQYF
.,TRBV11-2,TRBJ2-7,.,TGTGCCAGCAGCTTAGGCAGGGGGGATGGTTCCCACGAGCAGTACTTC,CASSLGRGDGSHEQYF
.,TRBV9,TRBJ1-5,many,TGTGCCAGCAGCGTGGGACATAGCAATCAGCCCCAGCATTTT,CASSVGHSNQPQHF
.,TRBV11-2,TRBJ2-7,.,TGTGCCAGCAGAAAGGGGCCCCGACAGGAGTACGAGCAGTACTTC,CASRKGPRQEYEQYF
.,TRBV5-1,TRBJ1-1,few,TGCGCCAGCAGCTTGGTAACAGGGTGGGACACTGAAGCTTCCTTT,CASSLVTGWDTEASF
TRBD1,TRBV9,TRBJ1-2,many,TGTGCCAGCAGCGTAGAAGTGGGACAGGGTTGGCATGGCTACACCTTC,CASSVEVGQGWHGYTF
.,TRBV30,TRBJ1-6,many,TGTGCCTGGAGCCTACAGGTCCGGGAGGCACCCCTCCACTTT,CAWSLQVREAPLHF
.,TRBV20-1,TRBJ1-1,many,TGCAGTGCTAGAGATGGTTGGGGGGCCAGCACTGAAGCTTTCTTT,CSARDGWGASTEAFF
.,TRBV28,TRBJ2-7,many,TGTGCTTCAGCGTTAGGGGACCTCTCCTACGAGCAGTACTTC,CASALGDLSYEQYF
.,TRBV12-3/TRBV12-4,TRBJ2-7,many,TGTGCCAGCAGTTTGGGGCAGCTCGAGCAGTACTTC,CASSLGQLEQYF
.,TRBV28,TRBJ1-1,many,TGTGCCAGCAGTCCGTATAGGTCCGGGTATACCACTGAAGCTTTCTTT,CASSPYRSGYTTEAFF
.,TRBV11-2,TRBJ2-7,many,TGTGCCAGCAGCTTAATCTCCAGGGGAGGTTTTGGGGAGCAGTACTTC,CASSLISRGGFGEQYF
TRBD1,TRBV7-9,TRBJ2-7,many,TGTGCCAGCAGCTCGGGGACAGACCGCTACCCTTTCGAGCAGTACTTC,CASSSGTDRYPFEQYF
.,TRBV11-2,TRBJ1-1,many,TGTGCCAGCAGCCGAGGACAAAGTATGAACACTGAAGCTTTCTTT,CASSRGQSMNTEAFF
TRBD1,TRBV19,TRBJ2-2,many,TGTGCCAGTAGTACCCGGGACAGGCCTACCGGGGAGCTGTTTTTT,CASSTRDRPTGELFF
.,TRBV30,TRBJ1-3,many,TGTGCCTGGAGTAGGAGCTCTGGAAACACCATATATTTT,CAWSRSSGNTIYF
.,TRBV12-3/TRBV12-4,TRBJ1-2,many,TGTGCCAGCAGTTTGAGGGGGGGCCACTATGGCTACACCTTC,CASSLRGGHYGYTF
.,TRBV20-1,TRBJ1-5,many,TGCAGTGCTAGAAGGCAGGGGCCGGGTCAGCCCCAGCATTTT,CSARRQGPGQPQHF
TRBD1,TRBV12-3/TRBV12-4,TRBJ2-4,.,TGTGCCAGCAGTAACCTCAGGGGGCGAGCCAAAAACATTCAGTACTTC,CASSNLRGRAKNIQYF
.,TRBV30,TRBJ1-1,many,TGTGCCTGGAGAGCTTATCGGGGGGCAATGAACACTGAAGCTTTCTTT,CAWRAYRGAMNTEAFF
TRBD1,TRBV12-3/TRBV12-4,TRBJ1-1,many,TGTGCCAGCAGTAGATCCGGGACAGGGGGCACTGAAGCTTTCTTT,CASSRSGTGGTEAFF
TRBD1,TRBV7-2,TRBJ2-7,many,TGTGCCAGCAGCTTAGTGACAGGGCCCCTTACCGAGCAGTACTTC,CASSLVTGPLTEQYF
.,TRBV12-3/TRBV12-4,TRBJ1-1,many,TGTGCCAGCAGTTCGCCATTCCGGGACGAAGGCACTGAAGCTTTCTTT,CASSSPFRDEGTEAFF
.,TRBV6-5,TRBJ1-1,many,TGTGCCAGCAGTTCAAGTATGAACACTGAAGCTTTCTTT,CASSSSMNTEAFF
.,TRBV6-2/TRBV6-3,TRBJ1-1,.,TGTGCCAGCAGTACGAGACTGGGGGCAAACACTGAAGCTTGCTTT,CASSTRLGANTEACF
.,TRBV6-2/TRBV6-3,TRBJ2-5,once,TGTGCCAGCGGAGGACAGCAAGAGACCCAGTACTTC,CASGGQQETQYF
TRBD1,TRBV28,TRBJ2-5,.,TGTGCCAGCAGCGCCGACAGGGGAGTACAAGAGACCCAGTACTTC,CASSADRGVQETQYF
TRBD2,TRBV10-2,TRBJ2-5,.,TGCGCCAGCAGTGAAGGACTAGCGGGAGGGCGGGGTGAGACCCAGTACTTC,CASSEGLAGGRGETQYF